This TCR beta chain was identified in a study of blood T cell repertoires in COVID-19. Study as a whole: PBMCs, B-cell-depleted T cells, or T cells provided the cDNA or gDNA that made up the material.

Germline V CDR1 and CDR2: SGHNT, YYREEE (reference sequence). The CDR3 contains 17 residues. The V segment lost 0 bases and the J segment 1 base; nucleotides outside the gene matches: 5. Authors' data handling: Reference gene primer amplification in the assay estimated nucleated cell counts. Repertoires were generated with immunoSEQ multiplex PCR, while TCRdb's copy carries only in-frame clones and drops some. Clone size and the V and J calls come from that table; the DNA yielded D and trimming. The repertoire includes a few hundred thousand clones, roughly 90% of them detected once, and roughly 0.9% sits in the top ten.

This clonotype was sampled from a middle-aged woman who had been exposed to COVID-19. The sequencing input was PBMCs or T cells enriched from blood (not recorded which). This chain connects TRBV5-4 to TRBJ2-2; TRBD2 aligns across 8 bases. This CDR3 reads CASSLVAGGLNTGELFF. Here the CDR3 DNA reads TGTGCCAGCAGCTTGGTCGCGGGGGGACTGAACACCGGGGAGCTGTTTTTT.